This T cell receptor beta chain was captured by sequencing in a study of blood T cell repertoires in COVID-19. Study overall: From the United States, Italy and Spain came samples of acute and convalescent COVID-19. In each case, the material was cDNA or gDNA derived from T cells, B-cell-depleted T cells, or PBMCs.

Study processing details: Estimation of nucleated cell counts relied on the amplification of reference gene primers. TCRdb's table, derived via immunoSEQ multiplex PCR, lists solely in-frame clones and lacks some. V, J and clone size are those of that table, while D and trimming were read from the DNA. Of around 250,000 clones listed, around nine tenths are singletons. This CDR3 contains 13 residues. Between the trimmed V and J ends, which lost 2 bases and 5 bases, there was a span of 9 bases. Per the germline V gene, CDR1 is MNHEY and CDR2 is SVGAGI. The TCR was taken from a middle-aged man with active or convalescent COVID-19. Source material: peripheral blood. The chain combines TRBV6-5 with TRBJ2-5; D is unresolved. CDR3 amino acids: CASSYRPGETQYF. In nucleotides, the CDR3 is TGTGCCAGCAGTTACCGTCCCGGGGAGACCCAGTACTTC.